The 15 T cell receptor beta chains listed next were all sequenced from one sample in a study of T cells expressing NK-cell markers. After re-calling the 5' RACE reads, TCRdb lists one entry per CDR3 protein, DNA absent. There are around 280,000 distinct CDR3 sequences in the sample, with approximately 0.42% held by the top ten. Input material: blood T cells: a sorted CD56 or NKG2C T cell subset, CD4+ or CD8+ T cells, or bulk PBMC T cells (not recorded which). The receptors here all came from a man aged 18-30 years in good health.

The rearrangement uses TRBV12-3 or TRBV12-4 and TRBJ2-1. The CDR3 is 14 amino acids. Here the CDR3 reads CATKPLLAVDEQFF.

The chain joins TRBV20-1 to TRBJ2-7. Germline V gene sequence: CDR1 DFQATT, CDR2 SNEGSKA (reference sequence). This CDR3 comprises 13 residues. The CDR3 reads CSGRGPNSYEQYF.

The chain has TRBV20-1 and TRBJ2-5. CDR3 length equals 13 residues. Germline values: CDR1 DFQATT, CDR2 SNEGSKA (reference sequence). CDR3 protein: CSAREPVLETQYF.

The rearrangement links TRBV12-3 or TRBV12-4 to TRBJ1-1; absent DNA, TCRdb's TRBD1 call cannot be checked. This CDR3 is built from 14 residues. This chain's CDR3 is CASSFSSTGGKAFF.

This sequence joins TRBV6-1 and TRBJ2-3; TCRdb proposes TRBD1, but this gene call is untestable without DNA. This CDR3 contains 14 residues. CDR1 MNHNS and CDR2 SASEGT come from the germline V gene. This chain's CDR3 is CASSPGPPGDTQYF.

The chain links TRBV12-3 or TRBV12-4 to TRBJ1-5; TCRdb returns TRBD1, unconfirmable since there is no DNA. The CDR3 consists of 15 residues. The chain's CDR3 is CASSFRDRGTQPQHF.

V and J are TRBV20-1 and TRBJ1-6; with no DNA, the TCRdb D assignment of TRBD1 cannot be verified. Germline assignment: CDR1 DFQATT and CDR2 SNEGSKA (reference sequence). The CDR3 loop spans 14 amino acids. CDR3: CSAGRQGTDSPLHF.

The rearrangement links TRBV20-1 to TRBJ1-1; TCRdb selects TRBD1, and the lack of DNA leaves this call unchecked. From germline, CDR1 is DFQATT and CDR2 SNEGSKA (reference sequence). This CDR3 region has 18 residues. CDR3: CSARPEPGQGEMNTEAFF.

The chain has TRBV15 and TRBJ2-1; the TCRdb D gene call, TRBD2, has no DNA to confirm it. This CDR3 has 14 residues. The germline CDR1 and CDR2 sequences are LNHNV and YYDKDF (reference sequence). The CDR3 reads CATSGGLAATEQFF.

V is TRBV5-6 and J is TRBJ2-2. Germline CDR1 SGHDT, CDR2 YYEEEE. CDR3 size: 16 residues. This chain's CDR3 is CASSWGRFANTGELFF.

The gene calls are TRBV6-4 and TRBJ2-1; without DNA, the TCRdb call of TRBD1 cannot be checked. The CDR3 runs to 14 residues. Germline CDR1 reads MRHNA; CDR2 reads SNTAGT. The CDR3: CASSREGAGNEQFF.

The V and J genes are TRBV24-1 and TRBJ2-1. The CDR3 totals 15 residues. Germline assignment: CDR1 KGHDR and CDR2 SFDVKD. CDR3 loop: CATSDSRTSYNEQFF.

V gene TRBV28 combines with J gene TRBJ1-6; lacking DNA, the TRBD1 call made by TCRdb goes unchecked. In germline, CDR1 is MDHEN, CDR2 SYDVKM. The CDR3 covers 20 residues. This CDR3 reads CASSPTGGHTGGHYNSPLHF.

CDR3 amino acids: CASSSTPGTGNTDTQYF. The V call is TRBV5-1, the J call TRBJ2-3; checking the TCRdb D call of TRBD1 is not possible without DNA. The germline CDR1 and CDR2 sequences are SGHRS and YFSETQ. The CDR3 runs to 17 residues.

This chain uses TRBV2 with TRBJ2-1; lacking DNA, the TRBD2 call made by TCRdb goes unchecked. Per the germline V gene, CDR1 is SNHLY and CDR2 is FYNNEI. The CDR3 extends over 15 amino acids. The CDR3 protein is CASSPTSGGNNEQFF.